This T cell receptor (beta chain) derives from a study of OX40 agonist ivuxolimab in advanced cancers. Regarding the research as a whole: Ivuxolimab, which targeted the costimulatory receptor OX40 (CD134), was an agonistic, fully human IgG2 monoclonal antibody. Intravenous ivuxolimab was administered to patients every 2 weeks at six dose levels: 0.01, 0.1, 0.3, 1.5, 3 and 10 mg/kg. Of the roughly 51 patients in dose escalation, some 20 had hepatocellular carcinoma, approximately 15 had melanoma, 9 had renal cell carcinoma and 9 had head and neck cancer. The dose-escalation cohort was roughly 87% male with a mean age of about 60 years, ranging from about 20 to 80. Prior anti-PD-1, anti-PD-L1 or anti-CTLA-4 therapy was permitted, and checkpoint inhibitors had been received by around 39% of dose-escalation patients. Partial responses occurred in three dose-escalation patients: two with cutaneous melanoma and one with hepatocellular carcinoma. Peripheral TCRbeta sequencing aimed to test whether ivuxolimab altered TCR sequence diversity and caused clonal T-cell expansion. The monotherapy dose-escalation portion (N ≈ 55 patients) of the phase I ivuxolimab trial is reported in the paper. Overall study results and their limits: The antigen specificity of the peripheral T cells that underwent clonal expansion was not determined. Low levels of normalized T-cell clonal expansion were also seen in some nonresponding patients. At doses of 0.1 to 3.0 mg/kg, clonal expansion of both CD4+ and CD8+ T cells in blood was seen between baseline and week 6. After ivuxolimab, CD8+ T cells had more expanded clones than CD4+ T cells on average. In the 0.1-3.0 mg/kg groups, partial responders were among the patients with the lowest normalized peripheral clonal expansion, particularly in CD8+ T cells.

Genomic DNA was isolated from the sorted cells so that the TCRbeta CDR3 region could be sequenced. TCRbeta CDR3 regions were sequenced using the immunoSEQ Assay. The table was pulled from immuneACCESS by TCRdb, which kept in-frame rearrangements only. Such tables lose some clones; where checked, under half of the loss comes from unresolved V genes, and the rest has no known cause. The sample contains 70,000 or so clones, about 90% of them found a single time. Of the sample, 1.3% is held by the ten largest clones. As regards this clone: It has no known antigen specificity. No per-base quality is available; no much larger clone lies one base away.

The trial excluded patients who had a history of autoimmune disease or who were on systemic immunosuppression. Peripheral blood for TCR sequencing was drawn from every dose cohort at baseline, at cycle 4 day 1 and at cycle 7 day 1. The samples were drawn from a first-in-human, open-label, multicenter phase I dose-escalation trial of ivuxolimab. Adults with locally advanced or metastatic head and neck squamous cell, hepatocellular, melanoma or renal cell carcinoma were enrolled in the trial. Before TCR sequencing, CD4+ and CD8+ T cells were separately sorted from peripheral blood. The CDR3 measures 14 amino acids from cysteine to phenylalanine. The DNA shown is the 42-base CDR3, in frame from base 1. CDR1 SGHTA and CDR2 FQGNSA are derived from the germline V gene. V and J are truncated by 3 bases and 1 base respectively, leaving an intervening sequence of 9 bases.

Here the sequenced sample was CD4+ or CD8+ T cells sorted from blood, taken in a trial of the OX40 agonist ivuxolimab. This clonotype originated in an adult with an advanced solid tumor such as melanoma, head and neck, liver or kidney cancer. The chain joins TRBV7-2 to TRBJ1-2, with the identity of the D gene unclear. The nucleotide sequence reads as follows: TGTGCCAGCAGCTTTGATCGGGTTAACTATGGCTACACCTTC. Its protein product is CASSFDRVNYGYTF.